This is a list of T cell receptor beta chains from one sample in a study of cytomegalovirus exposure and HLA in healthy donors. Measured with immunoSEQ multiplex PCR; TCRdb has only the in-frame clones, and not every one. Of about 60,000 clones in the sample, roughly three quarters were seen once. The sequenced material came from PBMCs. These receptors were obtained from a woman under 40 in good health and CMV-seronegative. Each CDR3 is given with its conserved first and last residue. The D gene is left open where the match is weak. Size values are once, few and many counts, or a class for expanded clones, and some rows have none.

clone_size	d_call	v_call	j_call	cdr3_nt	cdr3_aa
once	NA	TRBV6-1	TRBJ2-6	TGTGCCAGCAGTGAAGGGCTAGGGGGAGCTGGGGCCAACGTCCTGACTTTC	CASSEGLGGAGANVLTF
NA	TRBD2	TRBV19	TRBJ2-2	TGTGCCAGTAGTATCGGGGGGGCAGGAATCACCGGGGAGCTGTTTTTT	CASSIGGAGITGELFF
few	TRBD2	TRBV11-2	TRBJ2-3	TGTGCCAGCAGCCTTACCGGGACTAGGGGGACAGATACGCAGTATTTT	CASSLTGTRGTDTQYF
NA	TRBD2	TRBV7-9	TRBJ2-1	TGTGCCAGCAGCCTCTATAGCGGGAGGTCCTACAATGAGCAGTTCTTC	CASSLYSGRSYNEQFF
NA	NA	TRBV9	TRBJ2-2	TGTGCCAGCAGCTCCCCCGGGAGCTCCACCGGGGAGCTGTTTTTT	CASSSPGSSTGELFF
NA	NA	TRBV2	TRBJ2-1	TGTGCCAGCAGTGAAGACGGGTCCTACAATGAGCAGTTCTTC	CASSEDGSYNEQFF
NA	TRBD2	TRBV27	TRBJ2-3	TGTGCCTCCCGGACTAGCGGGAGGTTAGATACGCAGTATTTT	CASRTSGRLDTQYF
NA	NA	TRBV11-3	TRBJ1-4	TGTGCCAGCAGCCCCAGATGGGGGCCAACTAATGAAAAACTGTTTTTT	CASSPRWGPTNEKLFF
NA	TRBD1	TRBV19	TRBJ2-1	TGTGCCAGTAGTATCCCGACAGGGCTAGGCAATGAGCAGTTCTTC	CASSIPTGLGNEQFF
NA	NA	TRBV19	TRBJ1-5	TGTGCCAGTAGTAGATACGGACTCAGCAATCAGCCCCAGCATTTT	CASSRYGLSNQPQHF
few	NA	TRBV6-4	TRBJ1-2	TGTGCCAGCAGGACCGGGACACCGGTGGAGGACTATGGCTACACCTTC	CASRTGTPVEDYGYTF
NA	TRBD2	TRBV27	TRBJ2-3	TGTGCCAGCAGTTGGGCCGGGACTAGGGCGGATACGCAGTATTTT	CASSWAGTRADTQYF
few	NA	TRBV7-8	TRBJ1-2	TGTGCCAGCAGCCCCCGGTCCCTTGAGGGCTACACCTTC	CASSPRSLEGYTF
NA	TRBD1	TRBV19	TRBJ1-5	TGTGCCAGTAGTTTACAGGGGGGCAATCAGCCCCAGCATTTT	CASSLQGGNQPQHF
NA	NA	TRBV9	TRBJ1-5	TGTGCCAGCAGCGTTTGGGGAGAAGTCAATCAGCCCCAGCATTTT	CASSVWGEVNQPQHF
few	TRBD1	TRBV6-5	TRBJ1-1	TGTGCCAGCAGTTACCAGGGGGCGGGGGCAGCTGAAGCTTTCTTT	CASSYQGAGAAEAFF
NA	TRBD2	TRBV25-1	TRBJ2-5	TGTGCCAGCAGTTCCCGGGGACTAGCTCAAGAGACCCAGTACTTC	CASSSRGLAQETQYF
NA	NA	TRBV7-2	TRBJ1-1	TGTGCCAGCAGCACCCGACAGGACCTCACTGAAGCTTTCTTT	CASSTRQDLTEAFF
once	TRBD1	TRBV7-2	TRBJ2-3	TGTGCCAGCAGCTCTGGGACAGGGAGGACAGATACGCAGTATTTT	CASSSGTGRTDTQYF
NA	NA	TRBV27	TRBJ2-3	TGTGGCAGCAGTATCGCCGCGTGGGATACGCAGTATTTT	CGSSIAAWDTQYF
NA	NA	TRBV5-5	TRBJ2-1	TGTGCCAGCAGCCCTAGGGGGAAGGTTCCAATACAGGAGCAGTTCTTC	CASSPRGKVPIQEQFF
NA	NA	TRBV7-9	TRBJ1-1	TGTGCCAGCAGCTATCAGGGTCACACTGAAGCTTTCTTT	CASSYQGHTEAFF
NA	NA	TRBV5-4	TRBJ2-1	TGTGCCAGCAGCTTGAGAACGGGACTCAACTACAATGAGCAGTTCTTC	CASSLRTGLNYNEQFF
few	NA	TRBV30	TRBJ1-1	TGTGCCTGGAGTGTACAGCTGAACACTGAAGCTTTCTTT	CAWSVQLNTEAFF
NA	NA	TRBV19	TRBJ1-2	TGTGCCAGCGAGACCCCCGGGGTAGTCTACACCTTC	CASETPGVVYTF
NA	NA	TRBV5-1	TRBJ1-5	TGCGCCAGCCGGCCCACAGCAAGCAATCAGCCCCAGCATTTT	CASRPTASNQPQHF
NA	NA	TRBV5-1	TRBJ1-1	TGCGCCAGCAGCCACACAGGGCGGGACACTGAAGCTTTCTTT	CASSHTGRDTEAFF
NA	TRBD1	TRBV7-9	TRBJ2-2	TGTGCCAGCAGCCCGACAGGGGGCTGGAGGACCGGGGAGCTGTTTTTT	CASSPTGGWRTGELFF
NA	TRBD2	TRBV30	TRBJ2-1	TGTGCCTGGAGTACGGGGGGGGACAATGAGCAGTTCTTC	CAWSTGGDNEQFF
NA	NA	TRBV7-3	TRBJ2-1	TGTGCCAGCAGCAACCCAGCCGGAGGTGAGCAGTTCTTC	CASSNPAGGEQFF
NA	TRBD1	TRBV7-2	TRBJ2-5	TGTGCCAGCAGCTTAGCCCGGACAGGGGAAGAGACCCAGTACTTC	CASSLARTGEETQYF
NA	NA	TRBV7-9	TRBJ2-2	TGTGCCAGCAGCTTAGCGCGAACAGGGATCGCCGGGGAGCTGTTTTTT	CASSLARTGIAGELFF
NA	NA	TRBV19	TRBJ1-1	TGTGCCAGTATACGATCGACAGGAGGCGACACTGAAGCTTTCTTT	CASIRSTGGDTEAFF
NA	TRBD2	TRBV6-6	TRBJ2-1	TGTGCCAGCAGTTACTCTGGGCGGGGGGCCTACAATGAGCAGTTCTTC	CASSYSGRGAYNEQFF
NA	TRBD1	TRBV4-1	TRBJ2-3	TGCGCCAGCAGCCAGACAGGGGATTTAGATACGCAGTATTTT	CASSQTGDLDTQYF
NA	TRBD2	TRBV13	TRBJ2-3	TGTGCCAGCAGCTCCCCGAGCGGGACCACAGATACGCAGTATTTT	CASSSPSGTTDTQYF
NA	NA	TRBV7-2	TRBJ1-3	TGTGCCAGCAGGCCTCGACAGGGAAACACCATATATTTT	CASRPRQGNTIYF
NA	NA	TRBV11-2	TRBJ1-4	TGTGCCAGCAGACCAGGACAGATTGGTAATGAAAAACTGTTTTTT	CASRPGQIGNEKLFF
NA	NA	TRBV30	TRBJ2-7	TGTGCCTGGACTCGCGGCGCGTACGAGCAGTACTTC	CAWTRGAYEQYF
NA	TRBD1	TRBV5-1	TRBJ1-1	TGCGCCAGCAGCTTGGATGGACAGGGGAACACTGAAGCTTTCTTT	CASSLDGQGNTEAFF
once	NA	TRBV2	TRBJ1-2	TGTGCCAGCAAGCAGGGTGGCTACACCTTC	CASKQGGYTF
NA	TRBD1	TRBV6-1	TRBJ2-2	TGTGCCAGCAGTGCACACCTCGGGACAGGGGGCAGGAACACCGGGGAGCTGTTTTTT	CASSAHLGTGGRNTGELFF
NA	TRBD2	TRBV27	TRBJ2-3	TGTGCCAGCAGTCCGGGGACTAGCGGCGGTGGTACGCAGTATTTT	CASSPGTSGGGTQYF
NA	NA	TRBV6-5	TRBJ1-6	TGTGCCAGCAGTGGAGGGAATTCACCCCTCCACTTT	CASSGGNSPLHF
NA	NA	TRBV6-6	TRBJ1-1	TGTGCCAGCAGTCAGGGTAGAGGCACTGAAGCTTTCTTT	CASSQGRGTEAFF
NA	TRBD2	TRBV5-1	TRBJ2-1	TGCGCCAGCAGCTTGGAGGCTAGCGGTCCCTACAATGAGCAGTTCTTC	CASSLEASGPYNEQFF
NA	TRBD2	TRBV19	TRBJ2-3	TGTGCCAGTAGTAGCGGGAGGACCCCCGGAAGCACAGATACGCAGTATTTT	CASSSGRTPGSTDTQYF
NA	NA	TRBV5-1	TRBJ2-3	TGCGCCAGCAGCCACGGGGAGGTTGTGCCAGATACGCAGTATTTT	CASSHGEVVPDTQYF